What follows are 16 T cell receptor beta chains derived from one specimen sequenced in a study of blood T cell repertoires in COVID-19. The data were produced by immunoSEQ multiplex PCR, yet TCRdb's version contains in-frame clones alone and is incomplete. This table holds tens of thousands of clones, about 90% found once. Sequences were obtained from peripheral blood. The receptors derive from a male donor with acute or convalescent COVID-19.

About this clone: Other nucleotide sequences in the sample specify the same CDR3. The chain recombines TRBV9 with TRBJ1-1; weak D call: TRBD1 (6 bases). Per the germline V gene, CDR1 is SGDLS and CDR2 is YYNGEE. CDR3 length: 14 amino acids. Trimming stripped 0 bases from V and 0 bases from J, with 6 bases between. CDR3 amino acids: CASSVEGVNTEAFF. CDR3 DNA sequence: TGTGCCAGCAGCGTAGAGGGGGTGAACACTGAAGCTTTCTTT.

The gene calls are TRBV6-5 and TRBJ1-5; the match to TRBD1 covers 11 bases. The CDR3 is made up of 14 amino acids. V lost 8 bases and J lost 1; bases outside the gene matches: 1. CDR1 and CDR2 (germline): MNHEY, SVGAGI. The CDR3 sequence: CASGDRGSNQPQHF. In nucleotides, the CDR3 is TGTGCCAGCGGGGACAGGGGGAGCAATCAGCCCCAGCATTTT.

The CDR3 region is CASSFGLLLANEQFF. The CDR3 coding sequence is TGTGCCAGCAGCTTTGGACTCCTCCTGGCCAATGAGCAGTTCTTC. The chain is built from TRBV7-9 and TRBJ2-1; a weak D match, TRBD2 (5 bases). Trimming took 3 bases from V and 6 from J, leaving 15 bases between them. Germline V lookup: CDR1 SEHNR, CDR2 FQNEAQ (reference sequence). CDR3 size: 15 residues.

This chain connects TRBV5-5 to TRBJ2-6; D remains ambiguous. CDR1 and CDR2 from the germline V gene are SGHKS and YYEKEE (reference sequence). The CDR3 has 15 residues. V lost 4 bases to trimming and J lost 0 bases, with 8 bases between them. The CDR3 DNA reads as TGTGCCAGCAGCCGCCAAGCCTCTGGGGCCAACGTCCTGACTTTC. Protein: CASSRQASGANVLTF. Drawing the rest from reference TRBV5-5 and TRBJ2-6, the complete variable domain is DAGVTQSPTHLIKTRGQQVTLRCSPISGHKSVSWYQQVLGQGPQFIFQYYEKEERGRGNFPDRFSARQFPNYSSELNVNALLLGDSALYLCASSRQASGANVLTFGAGSRLTVL.

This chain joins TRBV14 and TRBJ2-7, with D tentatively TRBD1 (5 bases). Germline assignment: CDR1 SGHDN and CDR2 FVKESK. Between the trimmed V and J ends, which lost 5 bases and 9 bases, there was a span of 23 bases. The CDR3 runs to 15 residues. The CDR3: CASSAAGLPLGGQYF. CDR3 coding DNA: TGTGCCAGCAGCGCGGCAGGGCTTCCCCTAGGCGGGCAGTACTTC. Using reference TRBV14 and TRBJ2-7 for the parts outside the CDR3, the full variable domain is EAGVTQFPSHSVIEKGQTVTLRCDPISGHDNLYWYRRVMGKEIKFLLHFVKESKQDESGMPNNRFLAERTGGTYSTLKVQPAELEDSGVYFCASSAAGLPLGGQYFGPGTRLTVT.

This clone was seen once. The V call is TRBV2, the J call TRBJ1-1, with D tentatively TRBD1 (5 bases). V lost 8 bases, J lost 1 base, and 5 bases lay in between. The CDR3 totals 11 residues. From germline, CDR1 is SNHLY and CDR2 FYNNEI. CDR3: CASDRNTEAFF. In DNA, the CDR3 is TGTGCCAGCGACAGGAACACTGAAGCTTTCTTT.

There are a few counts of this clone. Written as DNA, the CDR3 is TGTGCCAGCAGCGAGGATCTCTCTGGGGCCAACGTCCTGACTTTC. Translating gives CASSEDLSGANVLTF. The V and J genes are TRBV6-5 and TRBJ2-6, with no clear D. V lost 6 bases to trimming and J lost 0 bases, with 9 bases between them. The germline V gene encodes CDR1 MNHEY and CDR2 SVGAGI. This CDR3 has 15 residues.

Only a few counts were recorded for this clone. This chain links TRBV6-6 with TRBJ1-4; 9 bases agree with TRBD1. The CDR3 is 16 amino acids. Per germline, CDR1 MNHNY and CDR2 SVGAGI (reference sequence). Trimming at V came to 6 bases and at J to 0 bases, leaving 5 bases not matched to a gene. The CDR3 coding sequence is TGTGCCAGCAGACAGGACAGGGGAGCAACTAATGAAAAACTGTTTTTT. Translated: CASRQDRGATNEKLFF.

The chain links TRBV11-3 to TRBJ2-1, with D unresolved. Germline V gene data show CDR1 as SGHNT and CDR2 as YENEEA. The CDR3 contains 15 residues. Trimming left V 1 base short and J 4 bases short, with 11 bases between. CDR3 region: CASSLVPTKYNEQFF. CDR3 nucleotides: TGTGCCAGCAGCTTAGTCCCCACAAAATACAATGAGCAGTTCTTC.

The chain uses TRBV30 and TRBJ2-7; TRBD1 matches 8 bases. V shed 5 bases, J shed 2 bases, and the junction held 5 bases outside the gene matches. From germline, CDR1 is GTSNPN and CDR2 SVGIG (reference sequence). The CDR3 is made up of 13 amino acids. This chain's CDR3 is CAWGTGGPYEQYF. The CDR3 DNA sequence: TGTGCCTGGGGGACAGGCGGTCCCTACGAGCAGTACTTC.

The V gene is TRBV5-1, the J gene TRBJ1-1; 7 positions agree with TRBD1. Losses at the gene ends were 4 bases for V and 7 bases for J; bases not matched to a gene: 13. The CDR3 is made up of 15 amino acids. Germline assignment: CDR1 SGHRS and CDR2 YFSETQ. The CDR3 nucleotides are TGCGCCAGCAGCCCGATTCGACAGGGTGTTGATGAAGCTTTCTTT. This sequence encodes CASSPIRQGVDEAFF.

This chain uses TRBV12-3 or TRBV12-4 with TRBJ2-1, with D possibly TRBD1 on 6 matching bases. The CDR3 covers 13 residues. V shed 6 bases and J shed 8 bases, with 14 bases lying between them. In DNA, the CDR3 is TGTGCCAGCAGCCGCGACAGGAGCGATGAGCAGTTCTTC. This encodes CASSRDRSDEQFF.

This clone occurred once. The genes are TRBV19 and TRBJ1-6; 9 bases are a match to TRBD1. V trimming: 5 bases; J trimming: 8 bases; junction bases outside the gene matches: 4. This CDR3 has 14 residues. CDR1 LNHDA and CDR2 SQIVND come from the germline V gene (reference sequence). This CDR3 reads CASSRDREDSPLHF. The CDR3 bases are TGTGCCAGTAGTCGGGACAGGGAGGATTCACCCCTCCACTTT.

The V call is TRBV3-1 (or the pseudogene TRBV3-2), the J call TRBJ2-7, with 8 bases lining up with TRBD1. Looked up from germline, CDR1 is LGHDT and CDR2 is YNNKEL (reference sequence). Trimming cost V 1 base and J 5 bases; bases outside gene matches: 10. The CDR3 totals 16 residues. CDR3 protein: CASSQAGRQGAHEQYF. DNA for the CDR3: TGTGCCAGCAGCCAAGCTGGGAGGCAGGGGGCCCACGAGCAGTACTTC.

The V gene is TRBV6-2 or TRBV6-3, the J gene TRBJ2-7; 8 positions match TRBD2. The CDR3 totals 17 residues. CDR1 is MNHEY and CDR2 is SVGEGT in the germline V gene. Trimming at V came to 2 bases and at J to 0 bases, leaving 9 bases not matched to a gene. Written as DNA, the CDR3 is TGTGCCAGCAGTTACCCGGGAGGGGTGCAGGACTCCTACGAGCAGTACTTC. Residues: CASSYPGGVQDSYEQYF.

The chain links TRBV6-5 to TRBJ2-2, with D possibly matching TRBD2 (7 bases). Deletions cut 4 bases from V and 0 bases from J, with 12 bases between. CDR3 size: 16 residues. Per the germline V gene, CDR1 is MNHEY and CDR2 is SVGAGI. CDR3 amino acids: CASSSGEGANTGELFF. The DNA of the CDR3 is TGTGCCAGCAGTTCAGGGGAGGGCGCGAACACCGGGGAGCTGTTTTTT.